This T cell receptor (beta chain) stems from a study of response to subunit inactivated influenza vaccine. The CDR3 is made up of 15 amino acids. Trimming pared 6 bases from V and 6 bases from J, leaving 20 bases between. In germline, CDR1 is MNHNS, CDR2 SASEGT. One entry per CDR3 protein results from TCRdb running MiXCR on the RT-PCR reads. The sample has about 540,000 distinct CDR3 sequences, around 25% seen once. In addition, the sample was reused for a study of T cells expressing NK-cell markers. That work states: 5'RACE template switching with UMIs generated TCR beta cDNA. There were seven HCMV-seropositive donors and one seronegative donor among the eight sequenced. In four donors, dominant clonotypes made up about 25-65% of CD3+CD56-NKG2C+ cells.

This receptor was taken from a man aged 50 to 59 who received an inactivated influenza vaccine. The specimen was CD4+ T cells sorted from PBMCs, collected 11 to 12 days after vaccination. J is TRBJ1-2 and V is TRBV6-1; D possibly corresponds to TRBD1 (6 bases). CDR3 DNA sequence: TGTGCCAGCAGCCAAACGGACAGATTTCGAGATGGCTACACCTTC. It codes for CASSQTDRFRDGYTF.